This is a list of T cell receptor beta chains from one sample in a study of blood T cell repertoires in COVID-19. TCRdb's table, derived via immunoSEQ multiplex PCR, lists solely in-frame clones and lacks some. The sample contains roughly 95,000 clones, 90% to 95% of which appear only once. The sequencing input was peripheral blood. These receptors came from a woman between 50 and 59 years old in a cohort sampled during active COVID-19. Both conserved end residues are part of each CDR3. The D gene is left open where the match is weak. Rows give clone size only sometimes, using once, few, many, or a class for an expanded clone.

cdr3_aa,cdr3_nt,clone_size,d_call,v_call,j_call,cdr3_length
CASRPSGRENTQYF,TGTGCCAGCCGCCCTAGCGGGAGAGAAAATACGCAGTATTTT,once,TRBD2,TRBV6-5,TRBJ2-3,14
CATSEQGNTGELFF,TGTGCCACCAGTGAGCAGGGGAACACCGGGGAGCTGTTTTTT,.,.,TRBV24-1,TRBJ2-2,14
CASSEASRTEAFF,TGTGCCAGCAGTGAAGCTTCGAGGACTGAAGCTTTCTTT,once,.,TRBV6-1,TRBJ1-1,13
CASRAGGYGYTF,TGTGCCAGCAGGGCCGGGGGCTATGGCTACACCTTC,once,.,TRBV27,TRBJ1-2,12
CASSQGQGEYGYTF,TGTGCCAGCAGCCAGGGACAGGGGGAATATGGCTACACCTTC,.,TRBD1,TRBV5-4,TRBJ1-2,14
CSAWDRASSNYGYTF,TGCAGCGCTTGGGACAGGGCCTCTTCTAACTATGGCTACACCTTC,.,TRBD1,TRBV29-1,TRBJ1-2,15
CASSLFGLGEKLFF,TGTGCCAGCAGCTTATTCGGTTTGGGCGAAAAACTGTTTTTT,.,.,TRBV7-9,TRBJ1-4,14
CASSRLAGEVYEQYF,TGTGCCAGCAGCCGCCTAGCGGGAGAGGTCTACGAGCAGTACTTC,few,TRBD2,TRBV7-4,TRBJ2-7,15
CASSHSRTSGLETQYF,TGTGCCAGCAGCCACAGCAGGACTAGCGGGTTGGAGACCCAGTACTTC,once,TRBD2,TRBV27,TRBJ2-5,16
CASSRGLAGIGELFF,TGTGCCAGCAGCCGGGGTTTAGCGGGAATCGGGGAGCTGTTTTTT,.,TRBD2,TRBV7-6,TRBJ2-2,15
CASSLWGGGDEQYF,TGCGCCAGCAGCTTGTGGGGCGGCGGGGACGAGCAGTACTTC,.,.,TRBV5-1,TRBJ2-7,14
CATGSGISGYGYTF,TGTGCCACCGGAAGTGGTATCTCGGGCTATGGCTACACCTTC,.,.,TRBV10-3,TRBJ1-2,14
CASSVGTVGNTIYF,TGTGCCAGCAGCGTAGGGACAGTAGGAAACACCATATATTTT,.,.,TRBV9,TRBJ1-3,14
CASSLTQGSDQPQHF,TGTGCCAGCAGTCTAACGCAGGGATCCGATCAGCCCCAGCATTTT,.,.,TRBV28,TRBJ1-5,15
CASSGGTASKNIQYF,TGTGCCAGCAGTGGGGGGACAGCTAGCAAAAACATTCAGTACTTC,.,TRBD1,TRBV2,TRBJ2-4,15
CASSAPQGGARNEQFF,TGTGCCAGCAGCGCCCCCCAAGGGGGGGCGCGGAATGAGCAGTTCTTC,.,.,TRBV9,TRBJ2-1,16
CASSEPGTAQETQYF,TGCGCCAGCAGTGAGCCAGGGACTGCACAAGAGACCCAGTACTTC,.,.,TRBV10-2,TRBJ2-5,15
CASSHQGAGSTGELFF,TGTGCCAGCAGTCATCAGGGGGCAGGCTCAACCGGGGAGCTGTTTTTT,.,TRBD1,TRBV7-9,TRBJ2-2,16
CASSERGKGQGYSNQPQHF,TGTGCCAGCAGTGAGAGGGGGAAGGGACAGGGATATAGCAATCAGCCCCAGCATTTT,.,TRBD1,TRBV2,TRBJ1-5,19
CASSFGGAEAFF,TGCGCCAGCAGCTTCGGAGGGGCCGAAGCTTTCTTT,.,.,TRBV5-1,TRBJ1-1,12
CSAIEDRNKNIQYF,TGCAGTGCTATTGAGGACAGAAACAAAAACATTCAGTACTTC,once,.,TRBV20-1,TRBJ2-4,14
CASSYSQGSGNTIYF,TGTGCCAGCAGTTACTCCCAGGGTTCGGGAAACACCATATATTTT,.,.,TRBV6-6,TRBJ1-3,15
CASSLDRLNNEQFF,TGTGCCAGCAGCTTGGACCGGTTAAACAATGAGCAGTTCTTC,.,.,TRBV5-4,TRBJ2-1,14
CASSLGLAGGWREETQYF,TGTGCCAGCAGTCTAGGACTAGCGGGAGGTTGGAGGGAAGAGACCCAGTACTTC,.,TRBD2,TRBV6-6,TRBJ2-5,18
CASSEISWTSPGRAQYF,TGTGCCAGCAGTGAAATTTCCTGGACTAGCCCCGGTCGGGCCCAGTACTTC,.,TRBD2,TRBV6-1,TRBJ2-5,17
CATAPWSGSWSEQFF,TGTGCCACCGCCCCTTGGAGCGGGAGTTGGAGTGAGCAGTTCTTC,.,TRBD2,TRBV24-1,TRBJ2-1,15
CASSQRIDRFTNEKLFF,TGTGCCAGCAGCCAAAGGATAGACAGGTTCACTAATGAAAAACTGTTTTTT,.,.,TRBV3-1/TRBV3-2,TRBJ1-4,17
CASSQRENYGYTF,TGCGCCAGCAGCCAACGGGAGAATTATGGCTACACCTTC,.,.,TRBV4-1,TRBJ1-2,13
CASSTQVNYGYTF,TGTGCCAGTAGTACTCAGGTTAACTATGGCTACACCTTC,.,.,TRBV19,TRBJ1-2,13
CASRDRGRTDTQYF,TGTGCCAGCAGAGACAGGGGGAGGACAGATACGCAGTATTTT,.,TRBD1,TRBV6-5,TRBJ2-3,14
CASSAGGYGYTF,TGTGCCAGCAGCGCGGGGGGCTATGGCTACACCTTC,.,.,TRBV9,TRBJ1-2,12
CASSQVVRDNEQFF,TGTGCCAGCAGCCAAGTCGTCCGAGACAATGAGCAGTTCTTC,.,.,TRBV14,TRBJ2-1,14
CASSSRQGSEKLFF,TGTGCCAGCAGCTCCCGACAGGGTAGTGAAAAACTGTTTTTT,.,TRBD1,TRBV7-9,TRBJ1-4,14
CASSPTGSLLGEQYF,TGTGCCAGCAGTCCTACAGGGTCCCTCCTTGGCGAGCAGTACTTC,.,.,TRBV6-6,TRBJ2-7,15
CASSYPGQGARQYF,TGTGCCAGCAGTTACCCGGGACAGGGGGCAAGGCAGTACTTC,.,TRBD1,TRBV6-2/TRBV6-3,TRBJ2-7,14
CASSRDRVDTQYF,TGTGCCAGCAGTCGAGACCGGGTAGATACGCAGTATTTT,.,.,TRBV3-1/TRBV3-2,TRBJ2-3,13
CAWSVRSGGQPQHF,TGTGCCTGGAGTGTACGAAGTGGCGGTCAGCCCCAGCATTTT,.,.,TRBV30,TRBJ1-5,14